The next 24 T cell receptor beta chains were all read from a single sample in a study of molecular identifiers for immune sequencing clone quantification. A single record per CDR3 protein comes from TCRdb applying MiXCR to the PCR reads. The sample yields 60,000 to 70,000 distinct CDR3 sequences, roughly 18% seen once. The sequencing input was naive CD8+ T cells from blood, with Jurkat cell RNA spiked in. Subset noted: FACS-sorted CD8+CD4-CCR7+CD45RA+ naive T cells. The receptors here all came from a human donor in good health. Some libraries in this study had Jurkat cell RNA spiked in.

In this sample, this clonotype turned up many times. The chain joins TRBV3-1 to TRBJ1-2; 7 positions match TRBD1. This CDR3 comprises 18 residues. V gave up 4 bases and J gave up 0 bases; unmatched junction bases: 14. Germline V lookup: CDR1 LGHDT, CDR2 YNNKEL (reference sequence). In DNA form, the CDR3 reads TGTGCCAGCAGCCCTCTCCCTATCGGACAGGACCCTAACTATGGCTACACCTTC. Its protein product is CASSPLPIGQDPNYGYTF.

This clonotype was counted many times. The gene calls are TRBV29-1 and TRBJ1-1; D ambiguous. The CDR3 contains 13 residues. Germline V gene data show CDR1 as SQVTM and CDR2 as ANQGSEA. The V gene lost 7 bases and the J gene lost 1 base, with 13 bases spanning the gap. The CDR3 region is CSACQQSNTEAFF. The CDR3 nucleotides are TGCAGCGCATGTCAACAGTCGAACACTGAAGCTTTCTTT.

This clonotype has at least ten counts. This sequence joins TRBV5-1 and TRBJ2-2, with D maybe TRBD1 (6 bases). This CDR3 spans 15 amino acids. The germline V gene encodes CDR1 SGHRS and CDR2 YFSETQ. V gave up 1 base and J gave up 3 bases, with 10 bases separating them. The CDR3 reads CASSLLDSYTGELFF. CDR3 nucleotide sequence: TGCGCCAGCAGCTTGTTGGACAGTTACACCGGGGAGCTGTTTTTT. Using reference TRBV5-1 and TRBJ2-2 for the parts outside the CDR3, the full variable domain is KAGVTQTPRYLIKTRGQQVTLSCSPISGHRSVSWYQQTPGQGLQFLFEYFSETQRNKGNFPGRFSGRQFSNSRSEMNVSTLELGDSALYLCASSLLDSYTGELFFGEGSRLTVL.

In its sample, this clonotype was seen a few times. This may be a read error, as it is one base from a much larger clone. The chain uses TRBV13 and TRBJ2-3; 11 nucleotides align to TRBD2. Trimming at V came to 5 bases and at J to 0 bases, leaving 7 bases not matched to a gene. From germline, CDR1 is PRHDT and CDR2 FYEKMQ (reference sequence). The CDR3 is 17 amino acids. The CDR3 coding sequence is TGTGCCAGCAGCCCCAGCTTAGCGGGAGGGAGCACAGATACGCAGTATTTT. Translating gives CASSPSLAGGSTDTQYF.

This clonotype came up many times. The CDR3 DNA reads as TGCAGCGTTGAAGCAATGGTTAGAACTGAAGCTTTCTTT. Translated: CSVEAMVRTEAFF. The chain is built from TRBV29-1 and TRBJ1-1; D gene ambiguous. Germline assignment: CDR1 SQVTM and CDR2 ANQGSEA. Trimming cost V 1 base and J 5 bases, with 11 bases left between them. CDR3 size: 13 residues.

This clonotype was counted many times. The rearrangement joins TRBV11-2 to TRBJ1-1; 11 nucleotides match TRBD1. Germline assignment: CDR1 SGHAT and CDR2 FQNNGV. With 4 bases clipped from V and 4 bases from J, the junction kept 5 bases outside the gene matches. The CDR3 consists of 15 residues. The CDR3 nucleotides read TGTGCCAGCAGCTCCCGGACAGGGGGCTTCACTGAAGCTTTCTTT. It is translated as CASSSRTGGFTEAFF.

This clonotype showed up many times. The rearrangement uses TRBV6-5 and TRBJ1-4, with 8 bases matching TRBD1. CDR1 is MNHEY and CDR2 is SVGAGI in the germline V gene. The length of the CDR3 is 15 residues. J gave up 3 bases and V 2 bases, and 2 bases lay outside the gene matches. CDR3: CASSYMGQANEKLFF. CDR3 nucleotides: TGTGCCAGCAGTTACATGGGACAGGCTAATGAAAAACTGTTTTTT.

This clonotype was seen many times. The chain joins TRBV7-2 to TRBJ2-3, with a tentative D call TRBD2 (8 bases). Germline-derived CDR1 and CDR2 are SGHTA and FQGNSA. Trimming shortened V by 0 bases and J by 6 bases, and 13 bases separated the two germline ends. The CDR3 consists of 15 residues. CDR3 amino acids: CASSLALAGQDTQYF. The DNA for the CDR3 is TGTGCCAGCAGCTTAGCGTTAGCGGGACAGGATACGCAGTATTTT.

This clonotype has a count of ten or more. This sequence joins TRBV27 and TRBJ1-1; 8 bases are a match to TRBD1. Germline CDR1 is MNHEY and CDR2 is SMNVEV (reference sequence). The CDR3 spans 16 residues. With V trimmed by 3 bases and J by 1 base, 7 bases remained unmatched. The chain's CDR3 is CASSLLVGQGNTEAFF. CDR3 nucleotide sequence: TGTGCCAGCAGTTTGCTGGTAGGACAGGGGAACACTGAAGCTTTCTTT.

Ten or more counts support this clonotype. The chain couples TRBV6-2 or TRBV6-3 to TRBJ2-7; perhaps D is TRBD1 or TRBD2 (5 bases each). Germline V gene lookup returns CDR1 MNHEY and CDR2 SVGEGT. The V end lost 4 bases, the J end lost 2 bases, and 15 bases lay between the germline ends. The CDR3 has 15 residues. CDR3 protein: CASSFLRDGAYEQYF. DNA of the CDR3: TGTGCCAGCAGTTTCCTCCGGGACGGAGCCTACGAGCAGTACTTC.

This clonotype was found many times. The rearrangement joins TRBV6-2 or TRBV6-3 to TRBJ1-5; 7 nucleotides match TRBD1. From germline, CDR1 is MNHEY and CDR2 SVGEGT. The V gene end was trimmed by 2 bases and the J gene end by 0 bases; junction bases not matched to a gene: 7. This CDR3 is 17 amino acids long. In nucleotides, the CDR3 is TGTGCCAGCAGTTACACGACAGGGCTTTATAGCAATCAGCCCCAGCATTTT. The encoded protein is CASSYTTGLYSNQPQHF.

Details on this clonotype: This clone may be a read error of a much larger clone one base away. The CDR3 reads CACRPGAAGELFF. The CDR3 nucleotides read TGTGCCTGCAGACCAGGGGCGGCCGGGGAGCTGTTTTTT. This chain connects TRBV9 to TRBJ2-2; D might be TRBD1 (6 bases). There are 13 residues in the CDR3. Looked up from germline, CDR1 is SGDLS and CDR2 is YYNGEE. The entire variable domain, with the rest obtained from reference TRBV9 and TRBJ2-2, is as follows: DSGVTQTPKHLITATGQRVTLRCSPRSGDLSVYWYQQSLDQGLQFLIQYYNGEERAKGNILERFSAQQFPDLHSELNLSSLELGDSALYFCACRPGAAGELFFGEGSRLTVL.

This clonotype was picked up many times. The chain employs TRBV4-3 and TRBJ2-7, with 8 bases aligning to TRBD1. The CDR3 contains 16 residues. Germline CDR1 reads LGHNA; CDR2 reads YSLEER. V lost 0 bases, J lost 5 bases, and 9 bases stayed unmatched. The CDR3, as DNA: TGCGCCAGCAGCCAAGATCATGGACAGGGTAGGAACGAGCAGTACTTC. Translating it yields CASSQDHGQGRNEQYF.

Ten or more counts support this clonotype. The chain combines TRBV10-3 with TRBJ2-7; TRBD1 or TRBD2 may be the D gene (5 bases each). The CDR3 consists of 14 residues. The germline V gene encodes CDR1 ENHRY and CDR2 SYGVKD. V lost 1 base to trimming and J lost 0 bases, with 7 bases between them. CDR3 sequence reads: CAISEWDDSYEQYF. CDR3 DNA: TGTGCCATCAGTGAGTGGGACGACTCCTACGAGCAGTACTTC.

Worth noting for this clonotype: One base away lies a much larger clone, so this may be a sequencing read error. The chain links TRBV7-9 to TRBJ1-4, with D unresolved. Germline CDR1 reads SEHNR; CDR2 reads FQNEAQ (reference sequence). This CDR3 contains 16 residues. The CDR3 nucleotides read TGTGCCAGCAGCTTAGCAAACGGAGGGAAGAATGAAAAACTGCTTTTT. Protein: CASSLANGGKNEKLLF. Looking up the rest from reference TRBV7-9 and TRBJ1-4 gives the full variable domain: DTGVSQNPRHKITKRGQNVTFRCDPISEHNRLYWYRQTLGQGPEFLTYFQNEAQLEKSRLLSDRFSAERPKGSFSTLEIQRTEQGDSAMYLCASSLANGGKNEKLLFGSGTQLSVL.

This clonotype was detected a few times. The gene calls are TRBV13 and TRBJ2-2; possibly TRBD1 for D (6 bases). The CDR3 runs to 18 residues. CDR1 is PRHDT, CDR2 FYEKMQ, per germline (reference sequence). V gave up 3 bases and J gave up 0 bases, with 17 bases separating them. CDR3 bases: TGTGCCAGCAGCTTTCAGGTTGTGGGGGACACGAACACCGGGGAGCTGTTTTTT. It translates to CASSFQVVGDTNTGELFF.

This clonotype occurred many times. The chain recombines TRBV28 with TRBJ2-7; no firm D call. CDR1 MDHEN and CDR2 SYDVKM come from the germline V gene. The V end was cut by 4 bases, the J end by 0 bases, with 16 bases between. This CDR3 region has 16 residues. CDR3 sequence (DNA): TGTGCCAGCAGTTCTGCCCGAGACCGAAGCTCCTACGAGCAGTACTTC. Translating gives CASSSARDRSSYEQYF.

The rearrangement links TRBV9 to TRBJ1-2, with no clear D. CDR1 SGDLS and CDR2 YYNGEE come from the germline V gene. The length of the CDR3 is 12 residues. V dropped 2 bases and J dropped 8 bases, with 10 bases sitting between them. The CDR3 region has the DNA TGTGCCAGCAGCGTTTTTCCGGGAGGCTACACCTTC. The encoded protein is CASSVFPGGYTF.

A word on this clonotype: A much more abundant neighbour one base away suggests this may be a read error. The J gene is TRBJ2-2, the V gene TRBV7-9; 8 bases agree with TRBD1. Germline V lookup: CDR1 SEHNR, CDR2 FQNEAQ (reference sequence). This CDR3 spans 16 amino acids. V trimming: 5 bases; J trimming: 6 bases; junction bases outside the gene matches: 11. The CDR3 reads CASSLPRTGTAGELFF. In nucleotides, the CDR3 is TGTGCCAGCAGCCTTCCGAGGACAGGGACTGCCGGGGAGCTGTTTTTT.

This clonotype turned up a few times. A much larger clone differs by one base, so this may be a read error. The chain is built from TRBV6-2 or TRBV6-3 and TRBJ1-5, with 11 positions matching TRBD1. This CDR3 has 16 amino acids. The V gene end was trimmed by 8 bases and the J gene end by 4 bases; junction bases not matched to a gene: 10. Germline lookup yields CDR1 MNHEY and CDR2 SVGEGT. The CDR3 here is CASGPWTGGENQPQHF. CDR3 coding DNA: TGTGCCAGCGGCCCATGGACAGGGGGCGAAAATCAGCCCCAGCATTTT.

As regards this clonotype: A much larger clone lies a single base off, so this may be a read error. The CDR3 coding sequence is TGTGCCAGCAGCTTTTTGAGGGATTGCAATGAGCAGTTCTTC. This encodes CASSFLRDCNEQFF. The J gene is TRBJ2-1, the V gene TRBV7-6; D is possibly TRBD2 (5 bases). The CDR3 runs to 14 residues. V was shortened by 3 bases and J by 6 bases, with 12 bases between the two germline ends. CDR1 SGHVS and CDR2 FNYEAQ come from the germline V gene.

This clonotype occurred a few times. This chain uses TRBV20-1 with TRBJ2-1, with TRBD2 as a possible D gene (6 bases). This CDR3 has 15 residues. Germline CDR1 DFQATT, CDR2 SNEGSKA (reference sequence). The V end lost 0 bases, the J end lost 4 bases, and 13 bases lay between the germline ends. The CDR3 sequence is CSAREPGTSYNEQFF. In DNA form, the CDR3 reads TGCAGTGCTAGAGAACCCGGGACTTCGTACAATGAGCAGTTCTTC.

This clonotype was picked up many times. The V and J genes are TRBV29-1 and TRBJ1-2; D call uncertain. The CDR3 contains 14 residues. With 0 bases removed from V and 1 base from J, the gap between germline ends came to 9 bases. CDR1 and CDR2 (germline): SQVTM, ANQGSEA. The CDR3 nucleotides read TGCAGCGTTGAAGATGACCGAAATAACTATGGCTACACCTTC. Translation: CSVEDDRNNYGYTF.

This clonotype has at least ten counts. This chain uses TRBV2 with TRBJ2-1; unclear D gene. Germline V gives CDR1 SNHLY, CDR2 FYNNEI. V was clipped by 8 bases and J by 0 bases, with 14 bases between them. The length of the CDR3 is 15 residues. The CDR3 DNA reads TGTGCCAGCGATACTGTCTGGAGCTCCTACAATGAGCAGTTCTTC. Amino acids: CASDTVWSSYNEQFF.